This TCR beta chain was sequenced during a study of pediatric ulcerative colitis. The rectum was sampled with one to two pinch biopsies at colonoscopy. This table comes from immunoSEQ multiplex PCR, and its TCRdb copy is limited to in-frame clones, with some not included. Here the sample spans about 36,000 clones, about three quarters being singletons. There are 13 residues in the CDR3. V was pared by 4 bases and J by 2 bases, with 7 bases between. Germline V CDR1 and CDR2: SGDLS, YYNGEE. The chain recombines TRBV9 with TRBJ2-1; no clear D gene. This TCR was recovered from a boy aged 5-17 years with moderate ulcerative colitis. The sample taken for sequencing was gut tissue. The chain's CDR3 is CASSQTTYNEQFF. The CDR3 DNA is TGTGCCAGCAGCCAGACCACCTACAATGAGCAGTTCTTC.